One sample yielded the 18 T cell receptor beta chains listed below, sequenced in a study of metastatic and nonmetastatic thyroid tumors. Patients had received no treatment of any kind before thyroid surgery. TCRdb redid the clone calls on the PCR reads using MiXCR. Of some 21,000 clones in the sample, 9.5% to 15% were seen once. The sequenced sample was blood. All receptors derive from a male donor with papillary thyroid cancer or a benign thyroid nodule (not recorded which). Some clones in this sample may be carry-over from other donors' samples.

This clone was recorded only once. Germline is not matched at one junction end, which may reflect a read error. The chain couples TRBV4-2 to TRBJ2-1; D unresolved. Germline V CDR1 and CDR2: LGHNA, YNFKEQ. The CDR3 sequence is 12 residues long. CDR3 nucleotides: TGTGTCAGCAGCCAAGGGCGGAATGAGCATTTCTTC. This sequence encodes CVSSQGRNEHFF.

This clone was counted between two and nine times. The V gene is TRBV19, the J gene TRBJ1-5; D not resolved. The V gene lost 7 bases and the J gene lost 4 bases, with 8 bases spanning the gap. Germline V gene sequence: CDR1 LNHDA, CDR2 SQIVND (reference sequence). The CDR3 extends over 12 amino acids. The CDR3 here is CASMEANQPQHF. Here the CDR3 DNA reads TGTGCCAGTATGGAGGCGAATCAGCCCCAGCATTTT.

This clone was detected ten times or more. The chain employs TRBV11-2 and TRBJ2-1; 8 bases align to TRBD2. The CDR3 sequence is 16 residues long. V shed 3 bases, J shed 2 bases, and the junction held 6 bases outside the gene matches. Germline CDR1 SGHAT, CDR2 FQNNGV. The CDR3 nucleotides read TGTGCCAGCAGCTTGTATCTAGCGGGCACCTACAATGAGCAGTTCTTC. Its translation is CASSLYLAGTYNEQFF.

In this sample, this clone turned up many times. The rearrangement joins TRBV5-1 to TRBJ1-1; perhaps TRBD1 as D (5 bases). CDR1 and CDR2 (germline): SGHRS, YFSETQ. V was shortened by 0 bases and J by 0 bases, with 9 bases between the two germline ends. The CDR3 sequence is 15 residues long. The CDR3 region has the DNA TGCGCCAGCAGCTTGGCGGGGCTTATGAACACTGAAGCTTTCTTT. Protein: CASSLAGLMNTEAFF.

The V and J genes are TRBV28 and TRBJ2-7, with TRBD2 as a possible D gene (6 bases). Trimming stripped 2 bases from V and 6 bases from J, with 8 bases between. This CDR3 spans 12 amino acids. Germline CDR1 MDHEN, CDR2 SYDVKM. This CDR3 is CASSLVGGEQYF. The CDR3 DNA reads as TGTGCCAGCAGTTTAGTGGGAGGCGAGCAGTACTTC.

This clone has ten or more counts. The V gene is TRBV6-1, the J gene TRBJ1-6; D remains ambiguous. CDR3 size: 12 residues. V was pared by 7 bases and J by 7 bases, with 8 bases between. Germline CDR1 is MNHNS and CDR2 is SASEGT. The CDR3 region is CASNGINSPLHF. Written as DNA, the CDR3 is TGTGCCAGCAACGGGATCAATTCACCCCTCCACTTT.

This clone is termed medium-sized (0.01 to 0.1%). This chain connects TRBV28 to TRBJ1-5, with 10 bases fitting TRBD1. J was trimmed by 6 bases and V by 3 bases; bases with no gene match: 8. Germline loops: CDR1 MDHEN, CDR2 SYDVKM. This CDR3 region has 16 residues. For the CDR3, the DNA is TGTGCCAGCAGTTTTTCGGGACAGGGGTCGGGTCAGCCCCAGCATTTT. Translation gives CASSFSGQGSGQPQHF.

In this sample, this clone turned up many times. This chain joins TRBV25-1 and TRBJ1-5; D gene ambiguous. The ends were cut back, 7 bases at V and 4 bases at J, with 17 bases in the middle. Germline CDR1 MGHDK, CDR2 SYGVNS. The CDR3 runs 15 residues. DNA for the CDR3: TGTGCCAGCATCCGACAAGGACCTCGTAATCAGCCCCAGCATTTT. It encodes CASIRQGPRNQPQHF.

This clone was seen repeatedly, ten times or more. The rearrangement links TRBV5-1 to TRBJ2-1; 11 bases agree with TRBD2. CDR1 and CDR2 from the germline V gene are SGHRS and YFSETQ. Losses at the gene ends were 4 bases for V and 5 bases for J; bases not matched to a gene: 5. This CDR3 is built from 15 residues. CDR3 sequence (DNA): TGCGCCAGCAGCACTAGCGGGAGAGGACACAATGAGCAGTTCTTC. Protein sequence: CASSTSGRGHNEQFF.

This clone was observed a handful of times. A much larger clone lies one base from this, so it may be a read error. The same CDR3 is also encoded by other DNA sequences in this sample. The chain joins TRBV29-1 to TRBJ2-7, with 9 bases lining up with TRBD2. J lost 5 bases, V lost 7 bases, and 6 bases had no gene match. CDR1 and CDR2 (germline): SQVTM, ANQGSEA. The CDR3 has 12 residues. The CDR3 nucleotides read TGCAGCGCCGCGGGAGGGGCCAACGAGCAGTACTTC. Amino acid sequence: CSAAGGANEQYF.

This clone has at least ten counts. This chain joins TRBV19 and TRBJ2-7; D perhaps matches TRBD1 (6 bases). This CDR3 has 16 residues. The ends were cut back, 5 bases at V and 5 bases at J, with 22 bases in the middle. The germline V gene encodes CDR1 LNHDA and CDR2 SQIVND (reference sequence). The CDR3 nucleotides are TGTGCCAGTAGTGGCAGACAGGCCACTCTTCAAGACGAGCAGTACTTC. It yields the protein CASSGRQATLQDEQYF. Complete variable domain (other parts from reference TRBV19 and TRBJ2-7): DGGITQSPKYLFRKEGQNVTLSCEQNLNHDAMYWYRQDPGQGLRLIYYSQIVNDFQKGDIAEGYSVSREKKESFPLTVTSAQKNPTAFYLCASSGRQATLQDEQYFGPGTRLTVT.

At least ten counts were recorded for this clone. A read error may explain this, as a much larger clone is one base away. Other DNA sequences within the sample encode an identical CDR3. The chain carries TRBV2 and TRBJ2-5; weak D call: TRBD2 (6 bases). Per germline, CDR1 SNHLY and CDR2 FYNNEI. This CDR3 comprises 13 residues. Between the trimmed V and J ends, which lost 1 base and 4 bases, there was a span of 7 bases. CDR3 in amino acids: CASSEGEVETQYF. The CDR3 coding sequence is TGTGCCAGCAGTGAAGGGGAGGTAGAGACCCAGTACTTC.

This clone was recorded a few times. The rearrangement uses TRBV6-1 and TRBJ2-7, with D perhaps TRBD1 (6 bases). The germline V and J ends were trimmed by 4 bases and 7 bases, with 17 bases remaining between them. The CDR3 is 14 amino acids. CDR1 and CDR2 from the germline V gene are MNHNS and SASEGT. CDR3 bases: TGTGCCAGCAGTGTGGGGGCTCCCCAAGGGGAGCAGTACTTC. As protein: CASSVGAPQGEQYF.

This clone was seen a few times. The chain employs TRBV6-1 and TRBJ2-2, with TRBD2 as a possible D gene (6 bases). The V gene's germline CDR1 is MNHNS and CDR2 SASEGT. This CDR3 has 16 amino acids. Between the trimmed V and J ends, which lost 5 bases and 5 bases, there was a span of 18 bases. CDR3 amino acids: CASSSRRGVGTGELFF. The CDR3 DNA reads TGTGCCAGCAGTTCACGGCGGGGAGTGGGTACCGGGGAGCTGTTTTTT.

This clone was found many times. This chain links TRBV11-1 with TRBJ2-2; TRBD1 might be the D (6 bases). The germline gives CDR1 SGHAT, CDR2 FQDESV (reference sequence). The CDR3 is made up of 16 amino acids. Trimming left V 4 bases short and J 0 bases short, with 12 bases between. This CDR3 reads CASSSLDRSNTGELFF. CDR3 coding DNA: TGTGCCAGCAGCTCCCTGGACAGATCGAACACCGGGGAGCTGTTTTTT.

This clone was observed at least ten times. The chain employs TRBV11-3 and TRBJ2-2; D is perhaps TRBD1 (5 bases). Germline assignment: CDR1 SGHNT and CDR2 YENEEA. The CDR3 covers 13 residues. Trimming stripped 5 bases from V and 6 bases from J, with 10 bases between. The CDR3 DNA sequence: TGTGCCAGCAGCGCCAGGGTGGCCGGGGAGCTGTTTTTT. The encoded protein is CASSARVAGELFF.

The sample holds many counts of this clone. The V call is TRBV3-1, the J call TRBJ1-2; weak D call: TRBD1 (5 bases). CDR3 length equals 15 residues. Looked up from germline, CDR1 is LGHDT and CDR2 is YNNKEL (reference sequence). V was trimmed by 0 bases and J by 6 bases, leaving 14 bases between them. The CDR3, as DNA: TGTGCCAGCAGCCAAGATGCCGGGGCCTACGATGGCTACACCTTC. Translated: CASSQDAGAYDGYTF.

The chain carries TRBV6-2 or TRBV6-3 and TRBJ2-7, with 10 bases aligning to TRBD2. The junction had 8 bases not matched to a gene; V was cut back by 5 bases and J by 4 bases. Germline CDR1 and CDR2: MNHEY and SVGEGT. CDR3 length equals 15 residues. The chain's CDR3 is CASSPLAGAMYEQYF. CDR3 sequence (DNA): TGTGCCAGCAGTCCCCTAGCGGGAGCGATGTACGAGCAGTACTTC.